The sequence of this TCR beta chain was determined in a study of OX40 agonist ivuxolimab in advanced cancers. Study-wide context: Patients in the trial were receiving intravenous ivuxolimab every 2 weeks, at doses of 0.01 to 10 mg/kg.

Regarding this clone: The antigen remains unidentified.

Study conclusions and caveats: Circulating CD4+ and CD8+ T cells showed clonal expansion by week 6 at 0.1 to 3.0 mg/kg.

Clones were sequenced by immunoSEQ multiplex PCR, and TCRdb holds only the in-frame ones, with some missing. This table holds roughly 49,000 clones, approximately 91% found once. Germline-derived CDR1 and CDR2 are SGHNT and YENEEA. V was trimmed by 6 bases and J by 8 bases, leaving 17 bases between them. The CDR3 runs to 14 residues. This chain uses TRBV11-3 with TRBJ2-1; D is possibly TRBD2 (7 bases). Sequencing was performed on CD4+ or CD8+ T cells sorted from blood, taken in a trial of the OX40 agonist ivuxolimab. The receptor's source is an adult with an advanced solid tumor such as melanoma, head and neck, liver or kidney cancer. The CDR3 loop reads CASRRIEGGDEQFF. The CDR3 DNA sequence: TGTGCCAGCAGACGTATCGAAGGGGGGGATGAGCAGTTCTTC.